The sequence of this TCR beta chain was determined in a study of human T cells and chemical hapten exposure. Looking at the study overall: 2% DPC was applied to about 2 cm by about 2 cm of upper inner arm skin for sensitization. Scalp application of diphenylcyclopropenone was performed weekly in patients across the entire roughly 22-week study. It was small differences in pooled library volume that mainly caused per-sample TCR yields to vary. Study-wide results and caveats: Counts of TCRs above 1 in 1000 frequency stayed unchanged with DPC sensitization.

Trimming took off 2 bases at V and 6 bases at J, with 12 bases between the two ends. The CDR3 length is 14 residues. Germline-derived CDR1 and CDR2 are MGHDK and SYGVNS. Via MiXCR, TCRdb re-called the RACE reads, giving one row per CDR3 protein. The sample yields under 400,000 distinct CDR3 sequences, roughly 4.6% seen once. A few counts support this clonotype. As yet, its antigen is unknown. Time point here: pre-sensitization, week 0. The sample's treatment: therapeutic diphenylcyclopropenone sensitization with weekly scalp DPC. The chain employs TRBV25-1 and TRBJ2-3, with D maybe TRBD2 (7 bases). The receptor's source is a woman aged 45-65 years with alopecia areata. Some clones in this sample may be carry-over from other donors' samples. The sequencing used whole blood, collected in connection with sensitization to the hapten diphenylcyclopropenone (DPC). CDR3 bases: TGTGCCAGCAGTGAAGAGGGAGGGGGTGATACGCAGTATTTT. It translates to CASSEEGGGDTQYF.